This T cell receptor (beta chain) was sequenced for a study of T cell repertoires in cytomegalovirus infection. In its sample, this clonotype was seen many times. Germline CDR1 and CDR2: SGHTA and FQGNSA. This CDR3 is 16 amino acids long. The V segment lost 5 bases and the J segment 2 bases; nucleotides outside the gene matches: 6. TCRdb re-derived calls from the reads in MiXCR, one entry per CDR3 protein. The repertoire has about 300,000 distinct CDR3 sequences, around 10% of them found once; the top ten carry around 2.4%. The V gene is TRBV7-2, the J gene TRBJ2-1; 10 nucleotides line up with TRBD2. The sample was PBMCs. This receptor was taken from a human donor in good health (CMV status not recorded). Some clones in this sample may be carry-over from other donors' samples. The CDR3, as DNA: TGTGCCAGCAGCCGATTAGCGGGGGGCCCCTACAATGAGCAGTTCTTC. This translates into CASSRLAGGPYNEQFF.